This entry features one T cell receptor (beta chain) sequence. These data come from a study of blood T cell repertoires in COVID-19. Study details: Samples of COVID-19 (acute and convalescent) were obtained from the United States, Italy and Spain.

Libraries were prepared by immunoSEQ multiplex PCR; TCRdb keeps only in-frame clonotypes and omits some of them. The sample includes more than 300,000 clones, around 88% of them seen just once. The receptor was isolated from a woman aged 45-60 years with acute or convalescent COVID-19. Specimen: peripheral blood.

CDR3: CASSSPSGTGQYEQYV. DNA for the CDR3: TGTGCCAGCAGTTCCCCCTCCGGGACAGGGCAATACGAGCAGTACGTC. The V gene is TRBV28, the J gene TRBJ2-7, with TRBD1 matching 9 bases. Germline V lookup: CDR1 MDHEN, CDR2 SYDVKM. The length of the CDR3 is 16 residues. V lost 4 bases and J lost 4; bases outside the gene matches: 11.